What follows are 21 T cell receptor beta chains derived from one specimen sequenced in a study of blood T cell repertoires in COVID-19. The assay was immunoSEQ multiplex PCR, and TCRdb's table has in-frame clones only and misses some. Among just under 90,000 clones, 90% to 95% were seen once, and the ten largest hold more than 1.5%. The sample comprised peripheral blood. The receptors shown here come from a man aged 55-75 years with acute or convalescent COVID-19.

The V call is TRBV11-2, the J call TRBJ2-1, with 10 positions matching TRBD2. The CDR3 is made up of 15 amino acids. With 1 base clipped from V and 6 bases from J, the junction kept 3 bases outside the gene matches. Germline-derived CDR1 and CDR2 are SGHAT and FQNNGV. CDR3 in DNA: TGTGCCAGCAGCTTAGGGACTAGCGGTCTCAATGAGCAGTTCTTC. It is translated as CASSLGTSGLNEQFF.

In the case of this clone: Germline and junction disagree at one end, which may indicate a read error. The chain uses TRBV24-1 and TRBJ2-1; D might be TRBD2 (5 bases). The CDR3 contains 12 residues. The germline gives CDR1 KGHDR, CDR2 SFDVKD. DNA of the CDR3: TGTGCCACCAGTCTAGCCTACGATGAGCAGTTCTTC. Its translation is CATSLAYDEQFF.

V usage is TRBV2 and J usage is TRBJ2-1; no firm D call. The V end was cut by 0 bases, the J end by 0 bases, with 9 bases between. Germline CDR1 is SNHLY and CDR2 is FYNNEI. The CDR3 covers 16 residues. The CDR3 DNA is TGTGCCAGCAGTGAAGCGATACTAAGCTCCTACAATGAGCAGTTCTTC. This translates into CASSEAILSSYNEQFF.

This chain links TRBV5-6 with TRBJ2-7; tentatively, D is TRBD2 (5 bases). The CDR3 length is 15 residues. From germline, CDR1 is SGHDT and CDR2 YYEEEE. V gave up 1 base and J gave up 0 bases, with 11 bases separating them. CDR3 nucleotides: TGTGCCAGCAGCTTGTATTTAGGGAGCTCCTACGAGCAGTACTTC. This sequence encodes CASSLYLGSSYEQYF.

V and J are TRBV27 and TRBJ2-1; 12 bases fit TRBD2. V shed 6 bases and J 4 bases; nucleotides not matched to a gene: 13. The CDR3 totals 18 residues. The germline V gene has CDR1 MNHEY and CDR2 SMNVEV (reference sequence). CDR3: CASSPRGLAGGSYNEQFF. The CDR3 DNA sequence: TGTGCCAGCAGCCCTAGAGGCCTAGCGGGAGGGTCGTACAATGAGCAGTTCTTC.

The chain is built from TRBV9 and TRBJ2-4; tentative D call: TRBD2 (5 bases). The CDR3 has 15 residues. From germline, CDR1 is SGDLS and CDR2 YYNGEE. The V gene lost 3 bases and the J gene lost 9 bases, with 19 bases spanning the gap. The CDR3 DNA reads TGTGCCAGCAGCGCCCCCCACCGGGGAGAAAGCATTCAGTACTTC. This codes for CASSAPHRGESIQYF. The full variable domain, rest sourced from reference TRBV9 and TRBJ2-4, is DSGVTQTPKHLITATGQRVTLRCSPRSGDLSVYWYQQSLDQGLQFLIQYYNGEERAKGNILERFSAQQFPDLHSELNLSSLELGDSALYFCASSAPHRGESIQYFGAGTRLSVL.

The sample holds one count of this clone. The rearrangement uses TRBV5-5 and TRBJ1-6, with D perhaps TRBD1 (6 bases). Trimming took off 3 bases at V and 9 bases at J, with 16 bases between the two ends. From germline, CDR1 is SGHKS and CDR2 YYEKEE (reference sequence). This CDR3 has 15 residues. CDR3 sequence (DNA): TGTGCCAGCAGCTCCGGGACATCTAATAGTTCACCCCTCCACTTT. This gives the protein CASSSGTSNSSPLHF.

This sequence joins TRBV4-2 and TRBJ1-1, with D tentatively TRBD1 (5 bases). Germline assignment: CDR1 LGHNA and CDR2 YNFKEQ. The CDR3 length is 15 residues. V shed 1 base and J shed 1 base, with 10 bases lying between them. CDR3: CASSQGSTGNTEAFF. In DNA form, the CDR3 reads TGTGCCAGCAGCCAAGGTAGTACAGGGAACACTGAAGCTTTCTTT.

The chain uses TRBV11-1 and TRBJ2-2, with a possible D match to TRBD1 (6 bases). The V end lost 8 bases, the J end lost 1 base, and 11 bases lay between the germline ends. The germline CDR1 and CDR2 sequences are SGHAT and FQDESV (reference sequence). CDR3 length: 14 residues. CDR3 amino acids: CASARRGNTGELFF. CDR3 coding DNA: TGTGCCAGCGCCCGCAGGGGGAACACCGGGGAGCTGTTTTTT.

CDR3 amino acids: CASSREGQTYEQYF. The DNA for the CDR3 is TGTGCCAGCTCCCGGGAGGGGCAAACCTACGAGCAGTACTTC. This sequence joins TRBV18 and TRBJ2-7, with TRBD2 identical over 8 bases. V dropped 6 bases and J dropped 2; count of bases not matched to a gene: 6. The CDR3 length is 14 residues. Per germline, CDR1 KGHSH and CDR2 LQKENI.

The J gene is TRBJ2-5, the V gene TRBV27, with TRBD1 as a possible D gene (5 bases). The germline gives CDR1 MNHEY, CDR2 SMNVEV (reference sequence). This CDR3 spans 15 amino acids. Deletions cut 4 bases from V and 0 bases from J, with 12 bases between. In DNA form, the CDR3 reads TGTGCCAGCAGTTCCCAGGGTTTGTACCAAGAGACCCAGTACTTC. Translation gives CASSSQGLYQETQYF.

This chain links TRBV19 with TRBJ1-4, with 8 positions matching TRBD1. Germline assignment: CDR1 LNHDA and CDR2 SQIVND (reference sequence). This CDR3 contains 15 residues. J gave up 0 bases and V 9 bases, and 6 bases lay outside the gene matches. The CDR3 bases are TGTGCCAGCGAGACAGGGGCAGCAACTAATGAAAAACTGTTTTTT. Translated, it gives CASETGAATNEKLFF. Supplemented by reference TRBV19 and TRBJ1-4, the full variable domain reads DGGITQSPKYLFRKEGQNVTLSCEQNLNHDAMYWYRQDPGQGLRLIYYSQIVNDFQKGDIAEGYSVSREKKESFPLTVTSAQKNPTAFYLCASETGAATNEKLFFGSGTQLSVL.

The chain has TRBV19 and TRBJ1-5, with D tentatively TRBD1 (6 bases). Germline V gives CDR1 LNHDA, CDR2 SQIVND (reference sequence). The germline V and J ends were trimmed by 11 bases and 3 bases, with 14 bases remaining between them. The CDR3 runs 13 residues. The CDR3 DNA follows: TGTGCCGTAAGTACAGGGAACAATCAGCCCCAGCATTTT. It yields the protein CAVSTGNNQPQHF.

This rearrangement joins TRBV28 to TRBJ1-2; TRBD1 aligns across 8 bases. The CDR3 loop spans 14 amino acids. V trimming: 7 bases; J trimming: 4 bases; junction bases outside the gene matches: 8. Per the germline V gene, CDR1 is MDHEN and CDR2 is SYDVKM. As DNA, the CDR3 is TGTGCCAGCACCCCTGCCAGGGGGCTCTATGGCTACACCTTC. It translates to CASTPARGLYGYTF.

The J gene is TRBJ1-2, the V gene TRBV5-1, with a tentative D call TRBD1 (6 bases). The V and J ends lost 4 bases and 6 bases respectively, with 19 bases between them. This CDR3 is 15 amino acids long. Germline-derived CDR1 and CDR2 are SGHRS and YFSETQ. CDR3 sequence reads: CASSKRDTSSDGYTF. CDR3 bases: TGCGCCAGCAGCAAGCGGGACACGTCGTCCGATGGCTACACCTTC.

This clone was recorded only once. The chain recombines TRBV19 with TRBJ1-5; 10 nucleotides agree with TRBD1. Germline values: CDR1 LNHDA, CDR2 SQIVND (reference sequence). The ends lost 6 bases at V and 1 base at J; junction bases unmatched: 3. The CDR3 totals 15 residues. CDR3 loop: CASSTDRGSNQPQHF. CDR3 DNA sequence: TGTGCCAGTAGCACGGACAGGGGGAGCAATCAGCCCCAGCATTTT.

The chain has TRBV18 and TRBJ1-1; TRBD1 might be the D (5 bases). The CDR3 loop spans 15 amino acids. Deletions cut 2 bases from V and 3 bases from J, with 13 bases between. The germline gives CDR1 KGHSH, CDR2 LQKENI. The CDR3 sequence is CASSPDISGDTEAFF. CDR3 DNA: TGTGCCAGCTCACCAGATATCTCGGGGGACACTGAAGCTTTCTTT.

This clone was found a few times. The chain couples TRBV28 to TRBJ2-1; 14 nucleotides line up with TRBD2. The CDR3 spans 17 residues. Germline V gives CDR1 MDHEN, CDR2 SYDVKM. Trimming removed 2 bases from V and 7 bases from J; junction bases left unmatched: 7. CDR3: CASSLQTSGRAGNEQFF. The DNA of the CDR3 is TGTGCCAGCAGTTTACAGACTAGCGGGAGGGCAGGAAATGAGCAGTTCTTC.

V gene TRBV29-1 combines with J gene TRBJ2-7; 14 bases fit TRBD2. Per germline, CDR1 SQVTM and CDR2 ANQGSEA. The CDR3 sequence is 15 residues long. The V gene end was trimmed by 7 bases and the J gene end by 3 bases; junction bases not matched to a gene: 8. Here the CDR3 reads CSAFGLAGGSYEQYF. The DNA of the CDR3 is TGCAGCGCGTTCGGACTAGCGGGAGGCAGCTACGAGCAGTACTTC.

This chain uses TRBV11-3 with TRBJ2-7; D possibly corresponds to TRBD1 (6 bases). The CDR3 extends over 12 amino acids. The germline V and J ends were trimmed by 4 bases and 2 bases, with 6 bases remaining between them. Germline V lookup: CDR1 SGHNT, CDR2 YENEEA. The chain's CDR3 is CASSSGAYEQYF. CDR3 DNA sequence: TGTGCCAGCAGCTCAGGGGCCTACGAGCAGTACTTC.

V usage is TRBV5-1 and J usage is TRBJ2-4; weak D call: TRBD2 (5 bases). The CDR3 is 17 residues long. V lost 1 base and J lost 1, with 15 bases in between. CDR1 is SGHRS, CDR2 YFSETQ, per germline. The CDR3, as DNA: TGCGCCAGCAGCTTGACCGCTTCTAGCCTGGCCAAAAACATTCAGTACTTC. It yields the protein CASSLTASSLAKNIQYF.